The sequence of this T cell receptor beta chain was determined in a study of T cells in Graves' hyperthyroidism and ophthalmopathy. Study-level results: Ophthalmopathy onset followed model prediction by a median approximately 6.2 months.

Together with thyroid ultrasound, orbital computed tomography, serum thyroxine and TRAb, clinical symptoms were used for diagnoses. It was RNA transcripts that yielded the amplified TCR beta CDR3 regions. Carried out on the TCR CDR3, a first-round RT-PCR used the HTBI primer set. TCRdb re-called the multiplex PCR reads with MiXCR, one entry per CDR3 protein. The sample consists of around 600,000 distinct CDR3 sequences, approximately 15% of them appearing once. This clonotype was picked up many times. Its antigen is currently unknown. The receptor comes from a woman between 18 and 30 years old with Graves' ophthalmopathy. Source material: blood.

The CDR3 nucleotides are TGTGCCAGCAGCGTAGCCGGGCTAGCGGGGAGCGAAGAGACCCAGTACTTC. Protein product: CASSVAGLAGSEETQYF. V usage is TRBV9 and J usage is TRBJ2-5, with TRBD2 matching 9 bases. Unmatched junction bases numbered 9, after V lost 0 bases and J lost 3 bases. Germline V gene sequence: CDR1 SGDLS, CDR2 YYNGEE. The CDR3 totals 17 residues.